The source of this T cell receptor beta chain is a study of cytomegalovirus exposure and HLA in healthy donors. Points from the study as a whole: Sequencing depth across donors, presence/absence analyses assumed, was roughly uniform. Data from an earlier analysis indicated that most TCR beta V segments were productive either about 87% or about 30% of the time. In a later analysis, compared with equally common non-associated chains, HLA-associated beta chains were more expanded.

PCR amplification relied on 60 Vbeta primers (plus 13 Jbeta primers). The method was immunoSEQ multiplex PCR; TCRdb's version includes in-frame clones alone and lacks a portion of them. The sample consists of 110,000 to 150,000 clones, just under 85% of them appearing once. The length of the CDR3 is 15 residues. Germline lookup yields CDR1 SGHVS and CDR2 FNYEAQ. The junction had 6 bases not matched to a gene; V was cut back by 0 bases and J by 9 bases. Points on this clone: Antigen specificity is unknown.

The TCR comes from a woman aged 55-69 years in good health and CMV-seropositive. V is TRBV7-6 and J is TRBJ2-1, with 9 bases fitting TRBD1. Specimen: PBMCs. The CDR3 loop reads CASSLAGTGYGEQFF. CDR3 bases: TGTGCCAGCAGCTTAGCCGGGACAGGGTATGGTGAGCAGTTCTTC.